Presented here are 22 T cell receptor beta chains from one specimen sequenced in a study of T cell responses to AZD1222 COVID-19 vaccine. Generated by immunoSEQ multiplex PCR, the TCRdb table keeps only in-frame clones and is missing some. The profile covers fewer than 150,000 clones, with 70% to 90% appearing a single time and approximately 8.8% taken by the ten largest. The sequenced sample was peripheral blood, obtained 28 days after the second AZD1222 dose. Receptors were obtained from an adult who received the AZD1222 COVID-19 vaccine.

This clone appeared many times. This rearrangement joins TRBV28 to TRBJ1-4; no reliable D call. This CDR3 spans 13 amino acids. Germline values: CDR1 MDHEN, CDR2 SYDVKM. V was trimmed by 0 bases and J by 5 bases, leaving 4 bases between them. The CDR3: CASSLWGNEKLFF. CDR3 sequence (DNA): TGTGCCAGCAGTTTATGGGGGAATGAAAAACTGTTTTTT.

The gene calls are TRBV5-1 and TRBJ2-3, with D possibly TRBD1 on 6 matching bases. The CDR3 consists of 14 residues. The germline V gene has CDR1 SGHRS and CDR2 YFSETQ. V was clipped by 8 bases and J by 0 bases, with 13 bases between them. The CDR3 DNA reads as TGCGCCAGTACAGGGATAACTAGCACAGATACGCAGTATTTT. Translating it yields CASTGITSTDTQYF.

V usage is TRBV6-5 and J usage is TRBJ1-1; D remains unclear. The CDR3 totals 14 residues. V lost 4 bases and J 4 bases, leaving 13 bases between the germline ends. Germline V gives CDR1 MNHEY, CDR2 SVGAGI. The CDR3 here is CASSSPQSGTEAFF. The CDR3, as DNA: TGTGCCAGCAGTTCCCCCCAATCGGGCACTGAAGCTTTCTTT.

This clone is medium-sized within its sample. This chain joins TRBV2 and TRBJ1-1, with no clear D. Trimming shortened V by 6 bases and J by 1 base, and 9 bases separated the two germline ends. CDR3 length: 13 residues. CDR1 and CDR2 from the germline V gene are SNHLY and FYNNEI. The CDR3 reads CASRAQPNTEAFF. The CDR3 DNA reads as TGTGCCAGCAGGGCACAGCCGAACACTGAAGCTTTCTTT.

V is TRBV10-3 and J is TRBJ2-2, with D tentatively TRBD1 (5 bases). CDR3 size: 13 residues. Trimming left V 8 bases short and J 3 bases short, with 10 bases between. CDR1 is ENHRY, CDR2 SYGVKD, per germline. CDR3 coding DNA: TGTGCCATCGGCAGGGTCGACACCGGGGAGCTGTTTTTT. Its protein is CAIGRVDTGELFF.

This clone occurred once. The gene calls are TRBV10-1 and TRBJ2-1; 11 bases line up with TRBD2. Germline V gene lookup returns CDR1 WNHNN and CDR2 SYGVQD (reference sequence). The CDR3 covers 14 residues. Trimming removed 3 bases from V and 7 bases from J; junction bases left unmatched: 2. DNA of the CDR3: TGCGCCAGCAGTGATAGCGGGAGGGGAAATGAGCAGTTCTTC. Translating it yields CASSDSGRGNEQFF.

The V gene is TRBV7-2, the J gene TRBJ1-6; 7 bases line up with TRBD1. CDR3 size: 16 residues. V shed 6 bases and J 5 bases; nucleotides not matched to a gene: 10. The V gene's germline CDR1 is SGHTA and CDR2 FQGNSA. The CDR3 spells CASSQEAGGNNSPLHF. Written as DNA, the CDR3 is TGTGCCAGCAGTCAGGAGGCAGGGGGAAATAATTCACCCCTCCACTTT.

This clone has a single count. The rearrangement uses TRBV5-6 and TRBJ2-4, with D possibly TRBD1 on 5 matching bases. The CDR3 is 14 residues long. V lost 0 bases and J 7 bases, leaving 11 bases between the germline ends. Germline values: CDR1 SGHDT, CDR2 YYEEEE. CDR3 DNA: TGTGCCAGCAGCTTGGGGCAGGGTAGGAACATTCAGTACTTC. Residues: CASSLGQGRNIQYF.

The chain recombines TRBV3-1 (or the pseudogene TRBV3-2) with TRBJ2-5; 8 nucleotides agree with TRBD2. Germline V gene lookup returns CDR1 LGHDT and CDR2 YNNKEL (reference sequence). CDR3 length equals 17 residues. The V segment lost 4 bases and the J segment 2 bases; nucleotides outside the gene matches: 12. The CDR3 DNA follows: TGTGCCAGCAGCCCGCCCGGCGGGCTAGCGGGTCAAGAGACCCAGTACTTC. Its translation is CASSPPGGLAGQETQYF.

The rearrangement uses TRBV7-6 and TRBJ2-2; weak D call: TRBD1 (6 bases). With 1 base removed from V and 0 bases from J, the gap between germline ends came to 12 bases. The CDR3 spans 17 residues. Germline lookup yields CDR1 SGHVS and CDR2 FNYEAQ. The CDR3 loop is CASSLVGHLSNTGELFF. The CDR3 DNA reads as TGTGCCAGCAGCTTAGTGGGACACCTATCGAACACCGGGGAGCTGTTTTTT.

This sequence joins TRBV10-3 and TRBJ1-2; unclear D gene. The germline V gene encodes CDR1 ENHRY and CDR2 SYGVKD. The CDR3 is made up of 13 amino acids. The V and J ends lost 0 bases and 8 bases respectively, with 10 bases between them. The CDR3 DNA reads TGTGCCATCAGTGAGTCATCAGGTATCGGCTACACCTTC. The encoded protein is CAISESSGIGYTF.

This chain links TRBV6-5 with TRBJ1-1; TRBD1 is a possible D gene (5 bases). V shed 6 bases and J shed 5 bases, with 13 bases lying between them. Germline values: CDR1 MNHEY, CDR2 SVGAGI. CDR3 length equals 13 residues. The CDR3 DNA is TGTGCCAGCAGCTCCCTGGGGCAGACTGAAGCTTTCTTT. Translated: CASSSLGQTEAFF.

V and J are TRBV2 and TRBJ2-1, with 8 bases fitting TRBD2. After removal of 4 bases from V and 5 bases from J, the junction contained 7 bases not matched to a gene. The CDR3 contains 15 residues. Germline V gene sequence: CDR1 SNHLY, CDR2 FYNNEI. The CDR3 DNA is TGTGCCAGCAGTGGAAGCGGGGGCCCCAACAATGAGCAGTTCTTC. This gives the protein CASSGSGGPNNEQFF.

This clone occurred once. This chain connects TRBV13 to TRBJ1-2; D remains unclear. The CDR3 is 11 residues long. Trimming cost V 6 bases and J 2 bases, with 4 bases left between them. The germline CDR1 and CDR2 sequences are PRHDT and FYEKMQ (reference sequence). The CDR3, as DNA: TGTGCCAGCAGGGAAAACTATGGCTACACCTTC. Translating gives CASRENYGYTF.

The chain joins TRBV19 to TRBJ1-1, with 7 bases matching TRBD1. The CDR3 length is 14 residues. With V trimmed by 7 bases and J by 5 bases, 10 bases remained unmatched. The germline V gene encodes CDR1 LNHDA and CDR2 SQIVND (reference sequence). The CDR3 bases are TGTGCCAGTATTTCAACAGGGGCTTGGACTGAAGCTTTCTTT. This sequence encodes CASISTGAWTEAFF.

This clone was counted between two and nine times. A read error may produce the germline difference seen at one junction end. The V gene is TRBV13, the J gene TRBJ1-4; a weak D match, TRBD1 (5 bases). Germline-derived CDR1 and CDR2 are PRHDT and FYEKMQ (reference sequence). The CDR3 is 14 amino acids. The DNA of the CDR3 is TGTGCCAGCAGCCTAGGGCGGTTCGAGGGGAAACTGTTTTTT. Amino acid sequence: CASSLGRFEGKLFF.

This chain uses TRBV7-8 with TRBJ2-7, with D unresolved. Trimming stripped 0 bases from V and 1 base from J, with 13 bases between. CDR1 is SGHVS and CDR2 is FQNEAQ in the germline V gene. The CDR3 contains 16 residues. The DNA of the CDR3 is TGTGCCAGCAGCTTAGCGCCCGTAACCCTATCCTACGAGCAGTACTTC. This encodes CASSLAPVTLSYEQYF.

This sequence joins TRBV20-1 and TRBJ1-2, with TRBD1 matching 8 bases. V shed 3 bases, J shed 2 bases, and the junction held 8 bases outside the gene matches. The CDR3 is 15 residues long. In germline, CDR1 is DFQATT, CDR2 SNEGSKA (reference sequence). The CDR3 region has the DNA TGCAGTGCTAGTACCTTGGACAGGGCCAACTATGGCTACACCTTC. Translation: CSASTLDRANYGYTF.

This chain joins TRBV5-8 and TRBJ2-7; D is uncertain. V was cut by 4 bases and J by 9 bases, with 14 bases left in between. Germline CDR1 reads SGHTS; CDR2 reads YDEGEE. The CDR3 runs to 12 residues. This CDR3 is CASSLEWTTQYF. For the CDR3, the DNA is TGTGCCAGCAGCCTGGAATGGACGACGCAGTACTTC.

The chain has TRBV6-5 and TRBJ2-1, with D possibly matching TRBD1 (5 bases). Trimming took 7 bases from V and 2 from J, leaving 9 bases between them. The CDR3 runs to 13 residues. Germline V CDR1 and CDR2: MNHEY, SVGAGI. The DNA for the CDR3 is TGTGCCAGCATCCTGGACACCTACAATGAGCAGTTCTTC. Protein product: CASILDTYNEQFF.

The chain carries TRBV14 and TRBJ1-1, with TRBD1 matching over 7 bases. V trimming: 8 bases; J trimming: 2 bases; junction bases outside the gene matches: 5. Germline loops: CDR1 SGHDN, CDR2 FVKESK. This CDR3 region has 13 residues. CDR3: CASSGQANTEAFF. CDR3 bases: TGTGCCAGCTCCGGACAGGCCAACACTGAAGCTTTCTTT.

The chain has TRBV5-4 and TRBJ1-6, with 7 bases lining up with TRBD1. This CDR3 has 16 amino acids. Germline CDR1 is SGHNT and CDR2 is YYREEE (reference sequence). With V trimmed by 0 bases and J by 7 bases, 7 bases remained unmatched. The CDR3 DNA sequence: TGTGCCAGCAGCTTGGGAGGACAGGAAGGCAATTCACCCCTCCACTTT. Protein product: CASSLGGQEGNSPLHF. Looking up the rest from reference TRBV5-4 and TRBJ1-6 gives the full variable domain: ETGVTQSPTHLIKTRGQQVTLRCSSQSGHNTVSWYQQALGQGPQFIFQYYREEENGRGNFPPRFSGLQFPNYSSELNVNALELDDSALYLCASSLGGQEGNSPLHFGNGTRLTVT.